This T cell receptor beta chain was identified during a study of cytomegalovirus exposure and HLA in healthy donors. About the research overall: The study placed around 80% of its 398 genotyped donors in the Caucasian-associated ancestry cluster.

Germline V gene sequence: CDR1 GTSNPN, CDR2 SVGIG (reference sequence). V shed 5 bases and J shed 2 bases, with 7 bases lying between them. This CDR3 comprises 12 residues. Vbeta (60) and Jbeta (13) primers were used in the PCR. As processed by the authors: In a later analysis, roughly 10 million of 75 million to 90 million unique beta chains occurred in at least two donors. Data came from immunoSEQ multiplex PCR; TCRdb stores just in-frame clones and leaves some out. V, J and clone size reflect that table, while D and trimming were determined from the DNA. The clone table shows about 33,000 clones, with the ten largest holding more than 3.5%.

The rearrangement uses TRBV30 and TRBJ1-3, with a tentative D call TRBD1 (5 bases). The clonotype comes from a woman aged 40-49 years in good health and CMV-seropositive. Specimen: PBMCs. The CDR3: CAWAGTGNTIYF. DNA for the CDR3: TGTGCCTGGGCAGGGACTGGAAACACCATATATTTT. Together with reference TRBV30 and TRBJ1-3, the CDR3 gives the full variable domain: SQTIHQWPATLVQPVGSPLSLECTVEGTSNPNLYWYRQAAGRGLQLLFYSVGIGQISSEVPQNLSASRPQDRQFILSSKKLLLSDSGFYLCAWAGTGNTIYFGEGSWLTVV.